The sample holds one count of the clone carrying this TCR beta chain. Gene names refer to mouse genes. The DNA ends 1 residue before the CDR3 does, and the rest of the CDR3 is filled in from the germline J gene. This CDR3 comprises 16 residues. Germline V lookup: CDR1 SGHLS, CDR2 HYDKME. After removal of 0 bases from V and 0 bases from J, the junction contained 2 bases not matched to a gene. This table comes from immunoSEQ multiplex PCR, and its TCRdb copy is limited to in-frame clones, with some not included. The sample shows roughly 5,400 clones, roughly 52% of them seen only once. The sample belongs to a study of tissue T cells after allogeneic stem cell transplantation. Stated time point: mouse harvest day 7 after allogeneic transplant. The graft held 10^6 splenic CD5+ T cells and 10^7 T-cell-depleted bone marrow cells.

This clonotype was obtained from a female BALB/c mouse given C57BL/6 T cells with graft-versus-host disease after an allogeneic hematopoietic cell transplant. The source material was gut tissue. The rearrangement uses TRBV12-2 and TRBJ2-4, with 10 bases identical to TRBD2. The CDR3 spells CASSLGTGASQNTLYF. The CDR3 DNA, read in part, is TGTGCCAGCTCTCTCGGGACTGGGGCTAGTCAAAACACCTTGTAC.